This TCR beta chain emerged from a study of regulatory and conventional T cells in breast cancer. Relative to its sample, this clonotype is large. Trimming shortened V by 0 bases and J by 2 bases, and 18 bases separated the two germline ends. The CDR3 contains 18 residues. CDR1 is LNHNV and CDR2 is YYDKDF in the germline V gene (reference sequence). MiXCR was run by TCRdb on the PCR reads, yielding one entry per CDR3 protein. The sample shows approximately 200 distinct CDR3 sequences, roughly 19% of them seen only once. This TCR was sampled from a female donor with breast cancer. Sequences were obtained from regulatory T cells from blood. The V and J genes are TRBV15 and TRBJ2-3; a weak D match, TRBD1 (5 bases). The CDR3 loop is CATSRDLVQGGDTDTQYF. The CDR3 nucleotides are TGTGCCACCAGCAGAGATCTGGTCCAGGGCGGTGACACAGATACGCAGTATTTT.